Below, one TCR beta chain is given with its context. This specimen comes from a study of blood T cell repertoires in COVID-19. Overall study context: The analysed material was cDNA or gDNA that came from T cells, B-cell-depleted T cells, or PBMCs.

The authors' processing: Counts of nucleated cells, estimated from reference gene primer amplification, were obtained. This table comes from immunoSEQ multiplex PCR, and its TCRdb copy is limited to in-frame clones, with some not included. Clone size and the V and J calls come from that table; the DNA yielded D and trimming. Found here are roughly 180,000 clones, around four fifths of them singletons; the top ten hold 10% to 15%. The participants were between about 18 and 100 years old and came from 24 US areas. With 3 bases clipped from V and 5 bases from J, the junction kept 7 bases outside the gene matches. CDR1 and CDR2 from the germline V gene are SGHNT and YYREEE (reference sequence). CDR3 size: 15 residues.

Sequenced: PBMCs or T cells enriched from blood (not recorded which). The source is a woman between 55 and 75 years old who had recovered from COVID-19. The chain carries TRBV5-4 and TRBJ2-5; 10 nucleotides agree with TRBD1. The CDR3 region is CASSSSTGGWETQYF. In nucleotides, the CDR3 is TGTGCCAGCAGCTCGTCGACAGGGGGCTGGGAGACCCAGTACTTC. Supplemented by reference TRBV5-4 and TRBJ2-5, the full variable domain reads ETGVTQSPTHLIKTRGQQVTLRCSSQSGHNTVSWYQQALGQGPQFIFQYYREEENGRGNFPPRFSGLQFPNYSSELNVNALELDDSALYLCASSSSTGGWETQYFGPGTRLLVL.